These 29 T cell receptor beta chains share one sample of origin, sequenced in a study of shared clonotypes between healthy human individuals. Data came from immunoSEQ multiplex PCR; TCRdb stores just in-frame clones and leaves some out. The sample consists of nearly 1,000,000 clones, about three quarters of them appearing once. The material sequenced was memory CD4+ T cells sorted from blood. Regarding subset: CD45RA-negative fraction. The source is a man younger than 35 in good health.

The chain carries TRBV18 and TRBJ1-2, with D possibly matching TRBD1 (5 bases). Per the germline V gene, CDR1 is KGHSH and CDR2 is LQKENI. The CDR3 consists of 15 residues. V was pared by 6 bases and J by 6 bases, with 20 bases between. This CDR3 reads CASSRRDGVENGYTF. CDR3 DNA: TGTGCCAGCTCCCGACGGGACGGGGTAGAGAATGGCTACACCTTC.

Details on this clone: Just one base apart from a much larger clone, this may be a read error. The chain couples TRBV4-1 to TRBJ1-2, with 7 bases lining up with TRBD1. V shed 4 bases and J 2 bases; nucleotides not matched to a gene: 1. This CDR3 contains 13 residues. Germline V lookup: CDR1 MGHRA, CDR2 YSYEKL. The CDR3 bases are TGCGCCAGCAGCCTGGGACAGAACTATGGCTACACCTTC. Its translation: CASSLGQNYGYTF.

The chain carries TRBV10-3 and TRBJ2-7; the D is unclear. The CDR3 runs 12 residues. V lost 0 bases to trimming and J lost 5 bases, with 5 bases between them. Germline V CDR1 and CDR2: ENHRY, SYGVKD. The CDR3 reads CAISESFHEQYF. The CDR3 DNA is TGTGCCATCAGTGAGTCATTCCACGAGCAGTACTTC.

The chain joins TRBV13 to TRBJ1-6, with 10 bases matching TRBD1. V lost 2 bases and J lost 0; bases outside the gene matches: 10. Germline assignment: CDR1 PRHDT and CDR2 FYEKMQ (reference sequence). CDR3 length: 20 residues. CDR3 in amino acids: CASSLKRQGAPSSYNSPLHF. The CDR3 region has the DNA TGTGCCAGCAGCTTAAAACGACAGGGGGCTCCTAGCTCCTATAATTCACCCCTCCACTTT.

This clone was recorded a few times. J is TRBJ1-2 and V is TRBV7-2; TRBD1 matches at 7 bases. The CDR3 totals 14 residues. The V gene end was trimmed by 4 bases and the J gene end by 3 bases; junction bases not matched to a gene: 5. In germline, CDR1 is SGHTA, CDR2 FQGNSA. CDR3 residues: CASSSDRDDYGYTF. The CDR3 nucleotides read TGTGCCAGCAGCTCTGACAGGGACGACTATGGCTACACCTTC.

The chain recombines TRBV6-5 with TRBJ1-2; D possibly corresponds to TRBD1 (6 bases). This CDR3 region has 13 residues. Germline values: CDR1 MNHEY, CDR2 SVGAGI. Between the trimmed V and J ends, which lost 6 bases and 4 bases, there was a span of 12 bases. The CDR3 sequence is CASRRQDSYGYTF. Written as DNA, the CDR3 is TGTGCCAGCAGGAGACAGGACAGCTATGGCTACACCTTC.

Remarks on this clone: Other nucleotide sequences in the sample specify the same CDR3. The chain is built from TRBV5-1 and TRBJ2-3; no reliable D call. CDR1 and CDR2 from the germline V gene are SGHRS and YFSETQ. Trimming shortened V by 0 bases and J by 5 bases, and 4 bases separated the two germline ends. The CDR3 is 12 amino acids. The CDR3 DNA is TGCGCCAGCAGCTTGGAGAGAGATACGCAGTATTTT. It encodes CASSLERDTQYF.

This sequence joins TRBV7-2 and TRBJ2-2; the D gene is possibly TRBD1 (5 bases). Between the trimmed V and J ends, which lost 2 bases and 7 bases, there was a span of 11 bases. The CDR3 loop spans 14 amino acids. CDR1 and CDR2 from the germline V gene are SGHTA and FQGNSA. This chain's CDR3 is CASSLRQGIGELFF. The DNA for the CDR3 is TGTGCCAGCAGCTTAAGGCAGGGTATCGGGGAGCTGTTTTTT.

The chain recombines TRBV7-9 with TRBJ2-7; 9 nucleotides align to TRBD1. Trimming at V came to 1 base and at J to 1 base, leaving 8 bases not matched to a gene. Per germline, CDR1 SEHNR and CDR2 FQNEAQ (reference sequence). There are 17 residues in the CDR3. Here the CDR3 DNA reads TGTGCCAGCAGCTTAGTAGCCTGGGACAGGGAGTCCTACGAGCAGTACTTC. This encodes CASSLVAWDRESYEQYF. Filled out from reference TRBV7-9 and TRBJ2-7, the complete variable domain reads DTGVSQNPRHKITKRGQNVTFRCDPISEHNRLYWYRQTLGQGPEFLTYFQNEAQLEKSRLLSDRFSAERPKGSFSTLEIQRTEQGDSAMYLCASSLVAWDRESYEQYFGPGTRLTVT.

This clone was counted at least ten times. The chain links TRBV5-6 to TRBJ2-5, with 10 bases matching TRBD1. The V gene's germline CDR1 is SGHDT and CDR2 YYEEEE. This CDR3 spans 17 amino acids. J gave up 3 bases and V 0 bases, and 8 bases lay outside the gene matches. The CDR3 reads CASSLGRQGAGKETQYF. The CDR3 bases are TGTGCCAGCAGCTTGGGTAGACAGGGGGCGGGAAAAGAGACCCAGTACTTC.

J is TRBJ1-1 and V is TRBV6-5, with D possibly being TRBD1 (5 bases). The CDR3 spans 14 residues. Trimming pared 2 bases from V and 3 bases from J, leaving 10 bases between. The germline V gene encodes CDR1 MNHEY and CDR2 SVGAGI. CDR3 sequence: CASSYMGRDTEAFF. The CDR3 DNA reads as TGTGCCAGCAGTTACATGGGACGGGACACTGAAGCTTTCTTT.

CDR3 residues: CASSSRTTGELFF. The CDR3 DNA sequence: TGTGCCAGCAGCTCGAGGACTACCGGGGAGCTGTTTTTT. V gene TRBV7-9 combines with J gene TRBJ2-2; D might be TRBD2 (5 bases). This CDR3 contains 13 residues. CDR1 and CDR2 from the germline V gene are SEHNR and FQNEAQ (reference sequence). Deletions cut 4 bases from V and 5 bases from J, with 8 bases between.

This rearrangement joins TRBV5-4 to TRBJ2-5, with no clear D. Germline CDR1 SGHNT, CDR2 YYREEE (reference sequence). CDR3 length: 14 residues. V was trimmed by 0 bases and J by 5 bases, leaving 11 bases between them. CDR3 nucleotide sequence: TGTGCCAGCAGCTTGGGACCTTCCTTGGAGACCCAGTACTTC. Residues: CASSLGPSLETQYF.

In its sample, this clone was seen many times. The chain links TRBV10-3 to TRBJ2-7; D not certain. Trimming removed 4 bases at V and 5 bases at J, with 9 bases between. The germline gives CDR1 ENHRY, CDR2 SYGVKD. The CDR3 runs 12 residues. CDR3 loop: CAISVSTNEQYF. The CDR3 DNA reads as TGTGCCATCAGTGTGAGTACAAACGAGCAGTACTTC.

With regard to this clone: Other DNA sequences within the sample encode an identical CDR3. The chain has TRBV11-2 and TRBJ1-3; D is undetermined. CDR3 length: 12 residues. V was cut by 5 bases and J by 5 bases, with 7 bases left in between. Germline loops: CDR1 SGHAT, CDR2 FQNNGV. CDR3 region: CASSPQRNTIYF. CDR3 sequence (DNA): TGTGCCAGCAGCCCCCAGAGAAACACCATATATTTT.

The chain combines TRBV6-1 with TRBJ2-2; D possibly corresponds to TRBD1 (5 bases). Trimming pared 3 bases from V and 5 bases from J, leaving 13 bases between. Germline values: CDR1 MNHNS, CDR2 SASEGT. CDR3 length: 15 amino acids. This chain's CDR3 is CASSDGQKGTGELFF. The CDR3 region has the DNA TGTGCCAGCAGTGACGGGCAGAAGGGGACCGGGGAGCTGTTTTTT.

The chain couples TRBV9 to TRBJ2-1; D is ambiguous. V was pared by 0 bases and J by 2 bases, with 15 bases between. Germline V gene data show CDR1 as SGDLS and CDR2 as YYNGEE. The CDR3 runs to 17 residues. The CDR3 loop reads CASSVDLGYATYNEQFF. CDR3 coding DNA: TGTGCCAGCAGCGTAGACCTCGGATACGCTACCTACAATGAGCAGTTCTTC.

J is TRBJ2-5 and V is TRBV5-1; 9 bases agree with TRBD1. The germline gives CDR1 SGHRS, CDR2 YFSETQ. The trim removed 4 bases at V and 2 bases at J, leaving 9 bases unmatched. The CDR3 is 16 residues long. CDR3 DNA: TGCGCCAGCAGCCAACAGGGGGCCGAGCTTCAAGAGACCCAGTACTTC. This translates into CASSQQGAELQETQYF.

This clone was observed once. The V and J genes are TRBV19 and TRBJ2-1; no firm D call. The length of the CDR3 is 16 residues. Germline assignment: CDR1 LNHDA and CDR2 SQIVND (reference sequence). Trimming pared 4 bases from V and 0 bases from J, leaving 13 bases between. The CDR3 DNA follows: TGTGCCAGTAGTAGTCGTTGGGATAGCTCCTACAATGAGCAGTTCTTC. Its translation is CASSSRWDSSYNEQFF.

This sequence joins TRBV21-1 and TRBJ2-2; the table calls TRBD1, which could not be checked here. TRBV21-1 has pseudogene status. The CDR3 sequence is 16 residues long. In DNA, the CDR3 is TGTGCCAGCAGCAAATTTGACAGGGAGGTTACCGGGGAGCTGTTTTTT. It translates to CASSKFDREVTGELFF.

The chain is built from TRBV5-4 and TRBJ2-7; TRBD2 aligns across 11 bases. The length of the CDR3 is 15 residues. Germline CDR1 reads SGHNT; CDR2 reads YYREEE (reference sequence). The V and J ends lost 6 bases and 0 bases, in that order; junction bases with no gene match: 5. The CDR3 DNA reads as TGTGCCAGCACCGTCACTAGCGGGAGCTCCTACGAGCAGTACTTC. Its protein is CASTVTSGSSYEQYF.

This rearrangement joins TRBV11-2 to TRBJ2-7; no definite D call. This CDR3 comprises 14 residues. V was shortened by 0 bases and J by 0 bases, with 6 bases between the two germline ends. Germline V lookup: CDR1 SGHAT, CDR2 FQNNGV. The CDR3 nucleotides are TGTGCCAGCAGCTTAGACGCAGCCTCCTACGAGCAGTACTTC. Amino acids: CASSLDAASYEQYF.

This clone was recorded many times. The chain is built from TRBV5-1 and TRBJ1-3, with 8 bases that match TRBD1. Germline loops: CDR1 SGHRS, CDR2 YFSETQ. The CDR3 length is 19 residues. V was pared by 2 bases and J by 0 bases, with 13 bases of the junction left unmatched. CDR3 in DNA: TGCGCCAGCAGCTTAATGGGGACAGGATCGCGCTCCTCTGGAAACACCATATATTTT. The encoded protein is CASSLMGTGSRSSGNTIYF.

This clone was counted a single time. The same CDR3 also results from other DNA sequences found in this sample. CDR3 sequence: CASSPAGAEAFF. The CDR3, as DNA: TGTGCCAGCTCACCCGCGGGGGCTGAAGCTTTCTTT. This chain uses TRBV18 with TRBJ1-1; possibly TRBD1 for D (5 bases). Germline V gene sequence: CDR1 KGHSH, CDR2 LQKENI. V was cut by 3 bases and J by 6 bases, with 8 bases left in between. The CDR3 totals 12 residues. Using reference TRBV18 and TRBJ1-1 for the parts outside the CDR3, the full variable domain is NAGVMQNPRHLVRRRGQEARLRCSPMKGHSHVYWYRQLPEEGLKFMVYLQKENIIDESGMPKERFSAEFPKEGPSILRIQQVVRGDSAAYFCASSPAGAEAFFGQGTRLTVV.

V and J are TRBV5-1 and TRBJ2-5; D is perhaps TRBD2 (5 bases). The germline V gene has CDR1 SGHRS and CDR2 YFSETQ. The CDR3 contains 14 residues. The V and J ends lost 4 bases and 7 bases respectively, with 17 bases between them. CDR3 loop: CASSTGSSEGTQYF. The CDR3 DNA follows: TGCGCCAGCAGCACCGGGTCTTCCGAGGGGACCCAGTACTTC. The entire variable domain, with the rest obtained from reference TRBV5-1 and TRBJ2-5, is as follows: KAGVTQTPRYLIKTRGQQVTLSCSPISGHRSVSWYQQTPGQGLQFLFEYFSETQRNKGNFPGRFSGRQFSNSRSEMNVSTLELGDSALYLCASSTGSSEGTQYFGPGTRLLVL.

The J gene is TRBJ2-1, the V gene TRBV4-1; 13 bases agree with TRBD2. CDR1 MGHRA and CDR2 YSYEKL come from the germline V gene. With V trimmed by 5 bases and J by 7 bases, 8 bases remained unmatched. This CDR3 spans 16 amino acids. The CDR3 sequence: CASSYPGLAGSNEQFF. The CDR3 region has the DNA TGCGCCAGCAGCTATCCGGGACTAGCGGGATCTAATGAGCAGTTCTTC.

The chain has TRBV18 and TRBJ2-1, with D maybe TRBD2 (6 bases). Per germline, CDR1 KGHSH and CDR2 LQKENI. V was trimmed by 0 bases and J by 13 bases, leaving 25 bases between them. There are 17 residues in the CDR3. The CDR3 DNA sequence: TGTGCCAGCTCACCACCTACCGGAACCCAAGACGGGGAGGATCAGTTCTTC. It encodes CASSPPTGTQDGEDQFF.

The chain is built from TRBV10-3 and TRBJ1-2, with 10 bases matching TRBD1. The CDR3 extends over 14 amino acids. V gave up 6 bases and J gave up 6 bases; unmatched junction bases: 7. The V gene's germline CDR1 is ENHRY and CDR2 SYGVKD. The CDR3 sequence: CAIRRGTGVDGYTF. CDR3 nucleotides: TGTGCCATCAGGCGGGGGACAGGGGTGGATGGCTACACCTTC.

The gene calls are TRBV19 and TRBJ1-1, with 12 bases aligning to TRBD1. The CDR3 is made up of 16 amino acids. The junction had 5 bases not matched to a gene; V was cut back by 4 bases and J by 2 bases. Germline V gene data show CDR1 as LNHDA and CDR2 as SQIVND (reference sequence). The CDR3 loop reads CASSRGQGARNTEAFF. In DNA form, the CDR3 reads TGTGCCAGTAGTAGGGGACAGGGGGCCAGAAACACTGAAGCTTTCTTT.